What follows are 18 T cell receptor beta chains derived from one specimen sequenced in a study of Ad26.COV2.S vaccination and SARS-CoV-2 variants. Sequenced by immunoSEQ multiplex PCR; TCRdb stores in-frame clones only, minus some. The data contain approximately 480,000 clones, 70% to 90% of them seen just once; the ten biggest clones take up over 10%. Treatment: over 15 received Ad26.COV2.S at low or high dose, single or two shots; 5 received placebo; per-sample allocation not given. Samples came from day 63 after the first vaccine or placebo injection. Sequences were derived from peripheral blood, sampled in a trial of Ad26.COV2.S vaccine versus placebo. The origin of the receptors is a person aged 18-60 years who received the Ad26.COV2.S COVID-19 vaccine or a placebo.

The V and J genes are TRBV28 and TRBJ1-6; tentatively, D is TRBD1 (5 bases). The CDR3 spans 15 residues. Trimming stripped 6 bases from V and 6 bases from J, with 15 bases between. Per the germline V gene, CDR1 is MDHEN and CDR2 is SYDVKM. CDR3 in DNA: TGTGCCAGCAGGTCCCAGTTCGGGGGTAATTCACCCCTCCACTTT. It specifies CASRSQFGGNSPLHF.

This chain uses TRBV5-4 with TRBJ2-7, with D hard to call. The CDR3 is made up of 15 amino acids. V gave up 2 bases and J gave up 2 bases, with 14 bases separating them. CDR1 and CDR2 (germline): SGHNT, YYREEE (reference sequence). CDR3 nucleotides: TGTGCCAGCAGCTTAGGGTCCCCGGCCGCCTACGAGCAGTACTTC. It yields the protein CASSLGSPAAYEQYF.

The CDR3, as DNA: TGTGCCAGTAGTAGGGTAGGTGGGGGTTTGTACAATGAGCAGTTCTTC. Residues: CASSRVGGGLYNEQFF. This chain uses TRBV19 with TRBJ2-1, with D possibly called TRBD1 or TRBD2 (5 bases each). With 4 bases removed from V and 4 bases from J, the gap between germline ends came to 17 bases. The CDR3 consists of 16 residues. Germline-derived CDR1 and CDR2 are LNHDA and SQIVND (reference sequence).

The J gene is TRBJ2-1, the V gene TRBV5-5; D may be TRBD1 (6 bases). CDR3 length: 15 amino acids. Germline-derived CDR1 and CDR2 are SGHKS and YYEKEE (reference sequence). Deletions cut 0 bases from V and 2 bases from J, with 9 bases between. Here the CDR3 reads CASSLARGPYNEQFF. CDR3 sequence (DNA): TGTGCCAGCAGCTTGGCCAGGGGCCCCTACAATGAGCAGTTCTTC.

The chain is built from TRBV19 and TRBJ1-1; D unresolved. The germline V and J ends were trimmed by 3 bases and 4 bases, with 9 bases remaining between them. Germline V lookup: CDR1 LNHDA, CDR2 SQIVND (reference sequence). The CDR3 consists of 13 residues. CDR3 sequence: CASSMGFSTEAFF. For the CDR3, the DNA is TGTGCCAGTAGTATGGGGTTTAGCACTGAAGCTTTCTTT.

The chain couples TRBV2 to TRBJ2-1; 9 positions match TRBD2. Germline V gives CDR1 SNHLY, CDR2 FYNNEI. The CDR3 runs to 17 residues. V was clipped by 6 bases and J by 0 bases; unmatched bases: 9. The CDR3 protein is CASSTGLALSSYNEQFF. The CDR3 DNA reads TGTGCCAGCAGCACGGGACTAGCCCTAAGCTCCTACAATGAGCAGTTCTTC.

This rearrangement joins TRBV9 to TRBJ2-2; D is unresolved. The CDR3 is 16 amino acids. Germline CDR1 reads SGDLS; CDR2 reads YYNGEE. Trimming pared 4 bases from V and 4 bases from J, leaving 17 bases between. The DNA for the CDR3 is TGTGCCAGCAGCTCCCGGGCCCAGCTGGGCACCGGGGAGCTGTTTTTT. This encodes CASSSRAQLGTGELFF.

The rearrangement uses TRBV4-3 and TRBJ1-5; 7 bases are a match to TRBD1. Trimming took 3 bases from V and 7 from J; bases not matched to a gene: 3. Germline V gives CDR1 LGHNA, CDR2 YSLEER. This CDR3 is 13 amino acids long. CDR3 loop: CASSHNRGQPQHF. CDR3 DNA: TGCGCCAGCAGCCATAACAGGGGACAGCCCCAGCATTTT.

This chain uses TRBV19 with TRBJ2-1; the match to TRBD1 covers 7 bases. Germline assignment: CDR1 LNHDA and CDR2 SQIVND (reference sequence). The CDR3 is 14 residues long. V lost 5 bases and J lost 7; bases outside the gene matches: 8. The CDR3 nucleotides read TGTGCCAGTAGTGTGTGGGACAGCCAAAATGAGCAGTTCTTC. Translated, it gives CASSVWDSQNEQFF.

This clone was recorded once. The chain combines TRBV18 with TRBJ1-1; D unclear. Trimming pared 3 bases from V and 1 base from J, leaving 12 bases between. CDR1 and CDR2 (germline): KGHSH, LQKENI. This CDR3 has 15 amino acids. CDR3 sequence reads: CASSPRNTGNTEAFF. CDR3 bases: TGTGCCAGCTCACCCCGTAATACCGGGAACACTGAAGCTTTCTTT.

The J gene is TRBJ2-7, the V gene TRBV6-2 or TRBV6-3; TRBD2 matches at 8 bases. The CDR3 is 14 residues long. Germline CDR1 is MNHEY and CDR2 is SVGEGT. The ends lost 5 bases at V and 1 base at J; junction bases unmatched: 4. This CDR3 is CASSLPGGSYEQYF. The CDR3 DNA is TGTGCCAGCAGTCTCCCGGGAGGGTCCTACGAGCAGTACTTC.

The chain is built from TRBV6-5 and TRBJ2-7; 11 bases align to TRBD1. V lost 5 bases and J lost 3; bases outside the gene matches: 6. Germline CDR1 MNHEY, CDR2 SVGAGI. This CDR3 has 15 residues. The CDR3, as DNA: TGTGCCAGCAGTCCCTCGGGACAGGGGGGCTACGAGCAGTACTTC. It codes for CASSPSGQGGYEQYF.

The CDR3 loop is CASSSSPQREGTDTQYF. The CDR3 bases are TGTGCCAGCAGCTCATCTCCTCAGCGGGAGGGGACAGATACGCAGTATTTT. This chain connects TRBV7-9 to TRBJ2-3; 10 bases are a match to TRBD2. The germline CDR1 and CDR2 sequences are SEHNR and FQNEAQ (reference sequence). The length of the CDR3 is 17 residues. Trimming took 4 bases from V and 3 from J; bases not matched to a gene: 10. Using reference TRBV7-9 and TRBJ2-3 for the parts outside the CDR3, the full variable domain is DTGVSQNPRHKITKRGQNVTFRCDPISEHNRLYWYRQTLGQGPEFLTYFQNEAQLEKSRLLSDRFSAERPKGSFSTLEIQRTEQGDSAMYLCASSSSPQREGTDTQYFGPGTRLTVL.

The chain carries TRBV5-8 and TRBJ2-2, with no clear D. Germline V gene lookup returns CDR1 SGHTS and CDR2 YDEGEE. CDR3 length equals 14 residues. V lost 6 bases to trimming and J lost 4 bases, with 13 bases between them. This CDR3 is CASKPTLSTGELFF. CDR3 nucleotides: TGTGCCAGCAAGCCTACTTTAAGCACCGGGGAGCTGTTTTTT.

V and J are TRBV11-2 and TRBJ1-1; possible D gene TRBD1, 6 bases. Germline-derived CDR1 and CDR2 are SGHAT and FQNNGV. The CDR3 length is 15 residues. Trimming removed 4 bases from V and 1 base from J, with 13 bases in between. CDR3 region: CASSSYTGWNTEAFF. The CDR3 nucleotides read TGTGCCAGCAGCTCCTATACAGGGTGGAACACTGAAGCTTTCTTT.

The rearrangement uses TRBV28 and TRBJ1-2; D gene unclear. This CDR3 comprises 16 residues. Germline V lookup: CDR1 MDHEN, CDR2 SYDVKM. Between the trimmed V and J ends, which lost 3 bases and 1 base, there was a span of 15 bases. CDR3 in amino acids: CASSFNKGVGNYGYTF. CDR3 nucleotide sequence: TGTGCCAGCAGTTTCAATAAAGGTGTTGGTAACTATGGCTACACCTTC.

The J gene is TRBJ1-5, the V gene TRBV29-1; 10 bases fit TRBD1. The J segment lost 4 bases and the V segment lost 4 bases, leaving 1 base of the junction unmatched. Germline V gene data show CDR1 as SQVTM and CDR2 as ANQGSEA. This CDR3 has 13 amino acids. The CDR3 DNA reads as TGCAGCGTTGGGGACAGGGGTAATCAGCCCCAGCATTTT. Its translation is CSVGDRGNQPQHF. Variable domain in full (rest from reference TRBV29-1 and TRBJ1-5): SAVISQKPSRDICQRGTSLTIQCQVDSQVTMMFWYRQQPGQSLTLIATANQGSEATYESGFVIDKFPISRPNLTFSTLTVSNMSPEDSSIYLCSVGDRGNQPQHFGDGTRLSIL.

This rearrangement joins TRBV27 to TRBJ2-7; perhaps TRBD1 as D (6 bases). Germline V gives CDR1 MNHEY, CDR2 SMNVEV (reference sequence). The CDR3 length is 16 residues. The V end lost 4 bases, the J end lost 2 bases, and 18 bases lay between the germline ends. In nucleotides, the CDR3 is TGTGCCAGCAGTTCCCCCCATCGGACAGCCACCTACGAGCAGTACTTC. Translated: CASSSPHRTATYEQYF.